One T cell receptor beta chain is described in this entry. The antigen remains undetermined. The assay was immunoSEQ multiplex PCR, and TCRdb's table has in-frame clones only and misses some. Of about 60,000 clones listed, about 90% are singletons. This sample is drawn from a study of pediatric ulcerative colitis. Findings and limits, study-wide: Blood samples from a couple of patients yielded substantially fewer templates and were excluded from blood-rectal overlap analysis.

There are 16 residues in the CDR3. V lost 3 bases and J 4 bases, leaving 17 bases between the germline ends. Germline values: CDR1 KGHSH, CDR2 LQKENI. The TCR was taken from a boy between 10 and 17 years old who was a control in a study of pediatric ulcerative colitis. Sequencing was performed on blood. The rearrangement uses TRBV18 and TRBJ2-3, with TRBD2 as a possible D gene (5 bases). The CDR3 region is CASSPYGDPPADTQYF. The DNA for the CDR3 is TGTGCCAGCTCACCGTACGGGGATCCTCCGGCAGATACGCAGTATTTT.